This T cell receptor (beta chain) was obtained from a study of cytomegalovirus exposure and HLA in healthy donors. Regarding the study as a whole: In a later analysis, TCR beta V- and J-gene trimming showed a link to a missense DCLRE1C variant. Sequencing had likely introduced a cluster of highly shared sequence variants as an artifact.

The PCR used 60 Vbeta and 13 Jbeta primers. The method was immunoSEQ multiplex PCR; TCRdb's version includes in-frame clones alone and lacks a portion of them. Here the sample spans some 170,000 clones, around 75% being singletons. At the time of sampling, donors were nominally healthy, though unrecorded immune exposures were likely. Remarks on this clone: Its antigen is as yet unknown.

CDR1 LNHNV and CDR2 YYDKDF come from the germline V gene (reference sequence). Trimming stripped 1 base from V and 0 bases from J, with 4 bases between. The CDR3 loop spans 15 amino acids. The V gene is TRBV15, the J gene TRBJ2-6; D not certain. This TCR derives from a young man in good health and CMV-seropositive. What was sequenced was PBMCs. The CDR3: CATSRGGSGANVLTF. The CDR3 DNA follows: TGTGCCACCAGCAGAGGCGGCTCTGGGGCCAACGTCCTGACTTTC.